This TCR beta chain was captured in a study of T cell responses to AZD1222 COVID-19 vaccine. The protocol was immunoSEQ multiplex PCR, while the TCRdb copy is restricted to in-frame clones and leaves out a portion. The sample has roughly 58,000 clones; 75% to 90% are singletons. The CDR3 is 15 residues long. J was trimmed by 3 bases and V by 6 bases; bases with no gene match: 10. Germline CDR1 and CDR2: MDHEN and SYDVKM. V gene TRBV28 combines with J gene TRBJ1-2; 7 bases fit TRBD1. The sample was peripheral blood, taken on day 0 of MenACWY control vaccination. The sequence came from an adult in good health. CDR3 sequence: CASRDQGVKDYGYTF. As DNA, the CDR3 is TGTGCCAGCAGGGACCAGGGGGTTAAGGACTATGGCTACACCTTC.